The clone carrying this T cell receptor beta chain was found a few times. This entry comes from a study of blood T cell repertoires in COVID-19. As processed by the authors: Reference gene primers were amplified, and this amplification served to estimate nucleated cell counts. Produced via immunoSEQ multiplex PCR; TCRdb's table is partial and in-frame only. From that table come the V and J calls and clone size; the DNA was used to work out D and trimming. Of approximately 140,000 clones in the sample, around 80% were seen once. Germline trimming cut 5 bases from V and 2 bases from J; bases unmatched to any gene: 7. The V gene's germline CDR1 is SEHNR and CDR2 FQNEAQ (reference sequence). The CDR3 contains 15 residues.

The chain combines TRBV7-9 with TRBJ1-1, with 8 bases lining up with TRBD1. Sample: peripheral blood. This TCR was sampled from a human donor in a cohort sampled during active COVID-19. Here the CDR3 reads CASSPVTGENTEAFF. For the CDR3, the DNA is TGTGCCAGCAGCCCAGTGACAGGGGAAAACACTGAAGCTTTCTTT.